Listed below are T cell receptor beta chains from one sample, sequenced in a study of spatial heterogeneity in lung cancer. TCRdb reprocessed the 5' RACE reads with MiXCR, giving one entry per CDR3 protein. The table records around 47,000 distinct CDR3 sequences, less than 9% of them present only once. Here the sequenced sample was PBMCs, taken at follow-up. The receptors derive from a female donor with early-stage non-small cell lung cancer. CDR3s include the opening cysteine and the closing phenylalanine or tryptophan. D genes are given only for firm matches. A clone size is listed for some rows: how often the clone was seen (once, few, many), or a class if it is expanded.

d_call j_call v_call clone_size cdr3_nt cdr3_aa
. TRBJ1-2 TRBV19 . TGTGCCAGTATGCTAGGAGACAGCCGCTATGGCTACACCTTC CASMLGDSRYGYTF
. TRBJ1-1 TRBV14 many TGTGCCAGCAGCCCCGGGGGGGCGTTAAACACTGAAGCTTTCTTT CASSPGGALNTEAFF
TRBD1 TRBJ1-4 TRBV5-8 many TGTGCCAGCACCCCGACAGGGGCGGAAAAACTGTTTTTT CASTPTGAEKLFF
. TRBJ2-7 TRBV7-2 few TGTGCCAGCAGCCCAGACGGGAGGACAGTGTACGAGCAGTACTTC CASSPDGRTVYEQYF
. TRBJ1-5 TRBV12-3/TRBV12-4 many TGTGCCAGCAGTCTTACAGGGCAGGGCAATCAGCCCCAGCATTTT CASSLTGQGNQPQHF
. TRBJ2-5 TRBV5-5 few TGTGCCAGCAGCGACGACAGTCAAGAGACCCAGTACTTC CASSDDSQETQYF
TRBD2 TRBJ2-3 TRBV4-3 many TGCGCCAGCAGCCAAGATGGTCCTAGCGGGGGTAGCACAGATACGCAGTATTTT CASSQDGPSGGSTDTQYF
TRBD1 TRBJ1-5 TRBV19 . TGTGCCAGTAGTGTCGAGACAGGGGCCTTTCGCAATCAGCCCCAGCATTTT CASSVETGAFRNQPQHF
. TRBJ2-7 TRBV7-2 . TGTGCCAGCAGCCGTGAAATTTTCTACGAGCAGTACTTC CASSREIFYEQYF
. TRBJ2-2 TRBV12-3/TRBV12-4 many TGTGCCAGCAGTTTACAGGGCTCTGCCGGGGAGCTGTTTTTT CASSLQGSAGELFF
. TRBJ1-3 TRBV5-1 . TGCGCCAGCAGCTTGGATGGTAACGGGAACACCATATATTTT CASSLDGNGNTIYF
TRBD2 TRBJ2-3 TRBV10-3 . TGTGCCATCAGTGAGTCGGGACTAGCGAGAGATACGCAGTATTTT CAISESGLARDTQYF
. TRBJ2-2 TRBV7-2 . TGTGCCAGCAGCTTAAGGGGCAGAACCGGGGAGCTGTTTTTT CASSLRGRTGELFF
. TRBJ1-3 TRBV9 many TGTGCCAGCAGCGTAGGAACGGGGGACAACATATATTTT CASSVGTGDNIYF
TRBD1 TRBJ2-7 TRBV4-1 . TGCGCCAGCAGCCAGGACAGGGGCCCCTACGAGCAGTACTTC CASSQDRGPYEQYF
TRBD1 TRBJ1-4 TRBV7-2 . TGTGCCAGCAGCTTAGGCCGAACAGGGGGCTCGAATGAAAAACTGTTTTTT CASSLGRTGGSNEKLFF
. TRBJ2-3 TRBV27 many TGTGCCAGCACCCAATGGACAGGCACAGATACGCAGTATTTT CASTQWTGTDTQYF
. TRBJ1-1 TRBV5-5 . TGTGCCAGCCGGGTTGGTAAGGGTTTCACTGAAGCTTTCTTT CASRVGKGFTEAFF
. TRBJ2-1 TRBV6-2/TRBV6-3 . TGTGCCAGCAGAACATCCGGGACTGATTCCTACAATGAGCAGTTCTTC CASRTSGTDSYNEQFF
TRBD2 TRBJ2-1 TRBV20-1 few TGCAGTGCTGGGACGGGGGGGCGAGGTAGCAATGAGCAGTTCTTC CSAGTGGRGSNEQFF
. TRBJ1-5 TRBV7-2 . TGTGCCAGCAGCTCCGCACGACCGGAGCTAGAGCCCCAGCATTTT CASSSARPELEPQHF
. TRBJ2-7 TRBV6-2/TRBV6-3 many TGTGCCAGCAGTTACATGGGACTGAACTCCTACGAGCAGTACTTC CASSYMGLNSYEQYF
. TRBJ2-3 TRBV6-2/TRBV6-3 many TGTGCCAGCACTATCGCAGGGGCTGGCGATACGCAGTATTTT CASTIAGAGDTQYF
. TRBJ1-5 TRBV10-3 many TGTGCCATCAGTGAGTCGATGCCCGGAGGAAATCAGCCCCAGCATTTT CAISESMPGGNQPQHF
. TRBJ1-1 TRBV21-1 . TGTGCCAGCGGGGACAGGGGGACTGAAGCTTTCTTT CASGDRGTEAFF
. TRBJ2-3 TRBV14 . TGTGCCAGCAGCAGAGTTTCGACAGTGGATACGCAGTATTTT CASSRVSTVDTQYF
TRBD1 TRBJ1-1 TRBV7-2 many TGTGCCAGCAGCTTATCCCACTATCCGGGACAGGGGGCGAGGGACACTGAAGCTTTCTTT CASSLSHYPGQGARDTEAFF
TRBD1 TRBJ1-1 TRBV7-2 few TGTGCCAGCAGCTTAGCGGGACAGGGGCCGACTAAAGCTTTCTTT CASSLAGQGPTKAFF
. TRBJ2-5 TRBV20-1 many TGCAGTGCTAGAGATAAAGAGACCCAGTACTTC CSARDKETQYF
. TRBJ2-1 TRBV2 many TGTGCCAGCAGTGAGTTGTATAGTCTCAATGAGCAGTTCTTC CASSELYSLNEQFF
. TRBJ2-7 TRBV7-2 few TGTGCCAGCAGCCCCTCATTGGGCGAGCAGTACTTC CASSPSLGEQYF
TRBD2 TRBJ2-3 TRBV2 few TGTCCCAGGGGGACTAGCGGGGGGGCCAATACAGATACGCAGTATTTT CPRGTSGGANTDTQYF
. TRBJ2-2 TRBV20-1 . TGCAGTGCTAGAGTGGAGCCCGGACGGACCGGGGAGCTGTTTTTT CSARVEPGRTGELFF